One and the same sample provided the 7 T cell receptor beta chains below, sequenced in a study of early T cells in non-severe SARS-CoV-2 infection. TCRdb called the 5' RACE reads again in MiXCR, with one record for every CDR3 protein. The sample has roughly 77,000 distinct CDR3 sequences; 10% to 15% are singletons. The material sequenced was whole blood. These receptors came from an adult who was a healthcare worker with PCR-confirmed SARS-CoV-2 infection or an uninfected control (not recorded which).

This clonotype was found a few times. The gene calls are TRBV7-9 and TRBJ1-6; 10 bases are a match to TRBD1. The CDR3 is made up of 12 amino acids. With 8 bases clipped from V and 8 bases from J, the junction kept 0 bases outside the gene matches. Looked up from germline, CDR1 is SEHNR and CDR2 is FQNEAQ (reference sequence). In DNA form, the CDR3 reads TGTGCCAGCGGACAGGGGGATTCACCCCTCCACTTT. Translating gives CASGQGDSPLHF.

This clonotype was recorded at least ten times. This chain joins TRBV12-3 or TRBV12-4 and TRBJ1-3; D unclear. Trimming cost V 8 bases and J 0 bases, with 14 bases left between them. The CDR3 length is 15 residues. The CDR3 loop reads CASPSYDLSGNTIYF. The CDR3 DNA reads TGTGCCAGCCCTTCATACGACCTCTCTGGAAACACCATATATTTT.

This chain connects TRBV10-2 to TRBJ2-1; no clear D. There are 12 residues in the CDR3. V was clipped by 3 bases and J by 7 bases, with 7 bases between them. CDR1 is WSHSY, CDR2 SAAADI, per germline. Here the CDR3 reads CASSDRNNEQFF. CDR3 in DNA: TGCGCCAGCAGTGATCGAAATAATGAGCAGTTCTTC.

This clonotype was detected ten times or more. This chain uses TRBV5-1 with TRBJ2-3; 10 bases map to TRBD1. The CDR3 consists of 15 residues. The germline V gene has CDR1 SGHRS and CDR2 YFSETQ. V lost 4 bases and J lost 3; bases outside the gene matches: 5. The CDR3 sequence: CASSPGTGATDTQYF. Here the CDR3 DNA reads TGCGCCAGCAGCCCCGGGACAGGGGCAACAGATACGCAGTATTTT.

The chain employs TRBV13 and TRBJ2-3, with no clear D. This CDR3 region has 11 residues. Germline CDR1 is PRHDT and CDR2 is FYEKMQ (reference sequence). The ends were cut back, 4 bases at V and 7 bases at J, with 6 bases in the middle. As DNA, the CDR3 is TGTGCCAGCAGCTCCATGAATACGCAGTATTTT. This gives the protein CASSSMNTQYF.

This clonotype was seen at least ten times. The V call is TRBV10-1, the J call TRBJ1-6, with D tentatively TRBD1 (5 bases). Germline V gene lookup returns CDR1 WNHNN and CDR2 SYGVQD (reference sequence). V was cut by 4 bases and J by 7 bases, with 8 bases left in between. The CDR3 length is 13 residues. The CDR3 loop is CASSAQGNSPLHF. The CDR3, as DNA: TGCGCCAGCAGTGCTCAGGGAAATTCACCCCTCCACTTT.

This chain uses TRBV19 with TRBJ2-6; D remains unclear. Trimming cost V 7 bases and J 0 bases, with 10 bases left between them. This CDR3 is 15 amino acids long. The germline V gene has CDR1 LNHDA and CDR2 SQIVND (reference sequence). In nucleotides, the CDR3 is TGTGCCAGTAACGAAAAGGGCTCTGGGGCCAACGTCCTGACTTTC. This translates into CASNEKGSGANVLTF.